The 10 T cell receptor beta chains below were found in one sample sequenced in a study of OX40 agonist ivuxolimab in advanced cancers. Some clones are missing from TCRdb's copy, which holds only in-frame ones; the method was immunoSEQ multiplex PCR. The sample consists of about 95,000 clones, about 91% of them appearing once. The sample in question was CD4+ or CD8+ T cells sorted from blood, obtained in a trial of the OX40 agonist ivuxolimab. The source of these receptors is an adult with an advanced solid tumor such as melanoma, head and neck, liver or kidney cancer.

The chain recombines TRBV18 with TRBJ1-1; the D is unclear. The CDR3 covers 13 residues. V was shortened by 3 bases and J by 10 bases, with 15 bases between the two germline ends. Germline assignment: CDR1 KGHSH and CDR2 LQKENI. This CDR3 is CASSPDVGMAAFF. The CDR3 region has the DNA TGTGCCAGCTCACCCGACGTGGGGATGGCAGCTTTCTTT.

This chain joins TRBV6-6 and TRBJ2-7; D is unresolved. In germline, CDR1 is MNHNY, CDR2 SVGAGI (reference sequence). The CDR3 has 14 amino acids. The V gene lost 8 bases and the J gene lost 6 bases, with 20 bases spanning the gap. The CDR3 DNA reads TGTGCCAGCCAGACCTTCCCAACAGTTCGCGAGCAGTACTTC. Encoded protein: CASQTFPTVREQYF.

This clone appeared once. The chain carries TRBV5-1 and TRBJ2-5, with 10 positions matching TRBD1. The CDR3 has 15 amino acids. The junction had 3 bases not matched to a gene; V was cut back by 2 bases and J by 2 bases. Germline CDR1 reads SGHRS; CDR2 reads YFSETQ. The CDR3 loop reads CASSFRTGGQETQYF. The CDR3, as DNA: TGCGCCAGCAGCTTTCGGACAGGGGGGCAAGAGACCCAGTACTTC. The full variable domain, rest sourced from reference TRBV5-1 and TRBJ2-5, is KAGVTQTPRYLIKTRGQQVTLSCSPISGHRSVSWYQQTPGQGLQFLFEYFSETQRNKGNFPGRFSGRQFSNSRSEMNVSTLELGDSALYLCASSFRTGGQETQYFGPGTRLLVL.

This clone was recorded a few times. The genes are TRBV2 and TRBJ2-2; D remains unclear. CDR3 length equals 15 residues. V was trimmed by 1 base and J by 1 base, leaving 7 bases between them. Germline-derived CDR1 and CDR2 are SNHLY and FYNNEI. This CDR3 reads CASSEGPGNTGELFF. The CDR3 DNA sequence: TGTGCCAGCAGTGAAGGTCCAGGGAACACCGGGGAGCTGTTTTTT.

This clone appeared a single time. The CDR3: CASSLASAGRIYEQYF. In nucleotides, the CDR3 is TGTGCCAGCAGCTTAGCCTCCGCGGGTAGAATCTACGAGCAGTACTTC. The rearrangement uses TRBV11-3 and TRBJ2-7, with D possibly TRBD2 on 5 matching bases. Trimming cost V 1 base and J 3 bases, with 16 bases left between them. The CDR3 contains 16 residues. Germline loops: CDR1 SGHNT, CDR2 YENEEA.

The rearrangement joins TRBV9 to TRBJ2-3; 8 bases are a match to TRBD2. The length of the CDR3 is 14 residues. CDR1 and CDR2 (germline): SGDLS, YYNGEE. V was pared by 3 bases and J by 4 bases, with 4 bases of the junction left unmatched. The CDR3 protein is CASSAGLVADTQYF. For the CDR3, the DNA is TGTGCCAGCAGCGCGGGACTAGTGGCAGATACGCAGTATTTT. The complete variable domain, with remaining parts taken from reference TRBV9 and TRBJ2-3, reads DSGVTQTPKHLITATGQRVTLRCSPRSGDLSVYWYQQSLDQGLQFLIQYYNGEERAKGNILERFSAQQFPDLHSELNLSSLELGDSALYFCASSAGLVADTQYFGPGTRLTVL.

This clone has a single count. The chain uses TRBV5-4 and TRBJ1-4; unclear D gene. Germline V lookup: CDR1 SGHNT, CDR2 YYREEE (reference sequence). V dropped 0 bases and J dropped 5 bases, with 8 bases sitting between them. The CDR3 contains 14 residues. The CDR3 DNA is TGTGCCAGCAGCTTGGCAGCAGGAAATGAAAAACTGTTTTTT. Protein product: CASSLAAGNEKLFF.

V is TRBV5-1 and J is TRBJ2-7; D remains unclear. With 7 bases removed from V and 5 bases from J, the gap between germline ends came to 16 bases. The CDR3 has 13 amino acids. Germline V gene lookup returns CDR1 SGHRS and CDR2 YFSETQ. The CDR3 sequence: CASALSGDDEQYF. The CDR3, as DNA: TGCGCCAGCGCCCTCTCAGGCGATGACGAGCAGTACTTC.

The chain is built from TRBV28 and TRBJ1-2; D perhaps matches TRBD1 (5 bases). Germline V gene data show CDR1 as MDHEN and CDR2 as SYDVKM. This CDR3 has 12 residues. The ends were cut back, 7 bases at V and 4 bases at J, with 10 bases in the middle. CDR3 region: CASTRQGYGYTF. CDR3 nucleotide sequence: TGTGCCAGCACCCGGCAGGGCTATGGCTACACCTTC.

This sequence joins TRBV10-3 and TRBJ1-3; possible D gene TRBD1, 5 bases. Germline assignment: CDR1 ENHRY and CDR2 SYGVKD. V was pared by 6 bases and J by 1 base, with 16 bases between. This CDR3 contains 16 residues. The CDR3 sequence is CAISPHDRPSGNTIYF. In DNA form, the CDR3 reads TGTGCCATCAGCCCTCACGACAGACCTTCTGGAAACACCATATATTTT.